In this sample, the clone carrying this TCR beta chain turned up many times. The sample originates from a study of metastatic and nonmetastatic thyroid tumors. Patients underwent thyroid surgery, and none had received any treatment before it. This CDR3 region has 13 residues. Germline V gene sequence: CDR1 MNHNS, CDR2 SASEGT. Trimming shortened V by 6 bases and J by 11 bases, and 14 bases separated the two germline ends. TCRdb re-called the PCR reads with MiXCR. The table shows 42,000 or so clones, with approximately 17% occurring only once. This clonotype was sampled from a female donor with papillary thyroid cancer or a benign thyroid nodule (not recorded which). Some clones in this sample may be carry-over from other donors' samples. The V and J genes are TRBV6-1 and TRBJ1-6, with D unclear. The sequenced sample was tumor tissue. The CDR3 loop is CASSDRRDTPLHF. DNA for the CDR3: TGTGCCAGCAGCGACCGAAGAGATACACCCCTCCACTTT.